This TCR beta chain emerged from a study of cytomegalovirus exposure and HLA in healthy donors. Study-wide background: Of approximately 400 genotyped donors, around 76% clustered with self-reported Caucasian donors.

Primers: 60 Vbeta forward and 13 Jbeta reverse. Only in-frame clones appear in the TCRdb table, and some are missing; sequencing was by immunoSEQ multiplex PCR. Among about 130,000 clones listed, roughly 75% were seen once. Overall study findings and caveats: Certain indistinguishable V segments, among them TRBV6-2 and TRBV6-3, were excluded.

On this clone: Antigen unknown.

V dropped 1 base and J dropped 2 bases, with 17 bases sitting between them. The CDR3 has 17 amino acids. The germline CDR1 and CDR2 sequences are SGHTA and FQGNSA. This rearrangement joins TRBV7-2 to TRBJ1-2; TRBD1 is a possible D gene (6 bases). The sequence was obtained from a man aged 25 to 40 in good health. The material sequenced was PBMCs. The CDR3 protein is CASSLGGTGKSNYGYTF. CDR3 DNA sequence: TGTGCCAGCAGCTTAGGAGGAACAGGGAAATCCAACTATGGCTACACCTTC.